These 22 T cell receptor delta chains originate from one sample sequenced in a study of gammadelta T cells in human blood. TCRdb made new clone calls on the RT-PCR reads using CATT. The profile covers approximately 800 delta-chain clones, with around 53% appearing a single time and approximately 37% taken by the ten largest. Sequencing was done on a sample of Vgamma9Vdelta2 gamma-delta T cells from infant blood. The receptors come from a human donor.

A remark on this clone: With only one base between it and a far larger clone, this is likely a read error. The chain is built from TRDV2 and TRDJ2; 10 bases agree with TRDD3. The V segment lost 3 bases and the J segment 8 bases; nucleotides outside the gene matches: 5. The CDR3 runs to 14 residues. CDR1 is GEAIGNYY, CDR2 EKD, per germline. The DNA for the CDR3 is TGTGCCTGTGACGCGTCGGGGGATACGGCACAACTCTTCTTT. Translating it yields CACDASGDTAQLFF.

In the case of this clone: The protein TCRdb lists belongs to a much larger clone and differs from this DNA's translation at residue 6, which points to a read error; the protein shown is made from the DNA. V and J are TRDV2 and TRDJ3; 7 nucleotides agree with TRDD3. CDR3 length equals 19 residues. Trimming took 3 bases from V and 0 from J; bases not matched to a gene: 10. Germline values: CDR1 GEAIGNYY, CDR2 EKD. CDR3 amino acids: CACDGTGAVSSWDTRQMFF. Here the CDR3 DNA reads TGTGCCTGTGACGGTACTGGGGCCGTCAGCTCCTGGGACACCCGACAGATGTTTTTC.

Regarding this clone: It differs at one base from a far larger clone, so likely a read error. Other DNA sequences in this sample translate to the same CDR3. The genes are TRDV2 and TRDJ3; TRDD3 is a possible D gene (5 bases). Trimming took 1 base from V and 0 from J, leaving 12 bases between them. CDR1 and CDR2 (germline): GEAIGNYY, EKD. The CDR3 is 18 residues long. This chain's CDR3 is CACDTGGYSSWDTRQMFF. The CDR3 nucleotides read TGTGCCTGTGACACGGGGGGTTACAGCTCCTGGGACACCCGACAGATGTTTTTC.

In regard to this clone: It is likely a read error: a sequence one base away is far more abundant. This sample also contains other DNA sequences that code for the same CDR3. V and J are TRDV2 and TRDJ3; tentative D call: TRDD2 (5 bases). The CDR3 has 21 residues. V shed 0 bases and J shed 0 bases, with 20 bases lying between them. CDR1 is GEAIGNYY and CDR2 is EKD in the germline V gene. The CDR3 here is CACDTLGPGASSSWDTRQMFF. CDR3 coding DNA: TGTGCCTGTGACACCCTCGGCCCAGGGGCTTCCAGCTCCTGGGACACCCGACAGATGTTTTTC.

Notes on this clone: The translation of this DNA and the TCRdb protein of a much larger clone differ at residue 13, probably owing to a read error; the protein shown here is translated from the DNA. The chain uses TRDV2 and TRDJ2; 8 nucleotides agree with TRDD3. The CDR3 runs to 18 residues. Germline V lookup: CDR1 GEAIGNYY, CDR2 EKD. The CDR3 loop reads CACDPVLGAIPLIAQLFF. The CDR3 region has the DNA TGTGCCTGTGACCCCGTACTGGGGGCCATCCCTTTGATAGCACAACTCTTCTTT.

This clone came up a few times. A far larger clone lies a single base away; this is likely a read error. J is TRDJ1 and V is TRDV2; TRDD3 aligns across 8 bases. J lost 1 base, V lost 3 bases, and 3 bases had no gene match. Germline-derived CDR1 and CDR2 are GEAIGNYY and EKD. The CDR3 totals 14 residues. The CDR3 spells CACDVLGGTDKLIF. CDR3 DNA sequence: TGTGCCTGTGACGTACTGGGGGGCACCGATAAACTCATCTTT.

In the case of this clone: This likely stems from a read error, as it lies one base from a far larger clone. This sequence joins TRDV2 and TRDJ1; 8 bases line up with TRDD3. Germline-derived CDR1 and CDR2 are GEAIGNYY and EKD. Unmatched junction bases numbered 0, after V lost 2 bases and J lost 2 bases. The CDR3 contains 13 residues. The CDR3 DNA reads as TGTGCCTGTGACAACTGGGGGACCGATAAACTCATCTTT. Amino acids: CACDNWGTDKLIF.

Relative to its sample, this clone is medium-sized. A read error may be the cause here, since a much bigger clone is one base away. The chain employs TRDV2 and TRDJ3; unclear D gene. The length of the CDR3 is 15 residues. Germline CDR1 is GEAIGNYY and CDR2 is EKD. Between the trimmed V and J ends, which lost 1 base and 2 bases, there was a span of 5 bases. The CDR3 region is CACDTTPWDTRQMFF. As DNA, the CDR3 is TGTGCCTGTGACACTACACCCTGGGACACCCGACAGATGTTTTTC.

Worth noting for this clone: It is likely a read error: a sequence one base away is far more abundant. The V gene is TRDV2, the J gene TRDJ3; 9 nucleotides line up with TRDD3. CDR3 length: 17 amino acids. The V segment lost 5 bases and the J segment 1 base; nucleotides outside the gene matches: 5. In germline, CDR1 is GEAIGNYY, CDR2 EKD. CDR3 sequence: CACGNTGGSWDTRQMFF. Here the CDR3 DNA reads TGTGCCTGTGGCAATACTGGGGGATCCTGGGACACCCGACAGATGTTTTTC.

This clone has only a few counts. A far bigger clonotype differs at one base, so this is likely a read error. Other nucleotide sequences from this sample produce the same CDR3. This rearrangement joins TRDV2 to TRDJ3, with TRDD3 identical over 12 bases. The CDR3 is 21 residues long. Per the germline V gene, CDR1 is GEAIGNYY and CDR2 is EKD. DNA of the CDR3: TGCGCCTGTGACACCGTACTGGGGGATACCCTCATCTCCTGGGACACCCGACAGATGTTTTTC. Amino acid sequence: CACDTVLGDTLISWDTRQMFF.

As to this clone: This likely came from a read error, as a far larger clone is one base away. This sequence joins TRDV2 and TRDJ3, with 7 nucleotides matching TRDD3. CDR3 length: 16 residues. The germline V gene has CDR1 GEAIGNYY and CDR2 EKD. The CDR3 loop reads CACDWGSSWGTRQMFF. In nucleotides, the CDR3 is TGTGCCTGTGACTGGGGGAGCTCCTGGGGCACCCGACAGATGTTTTTC.

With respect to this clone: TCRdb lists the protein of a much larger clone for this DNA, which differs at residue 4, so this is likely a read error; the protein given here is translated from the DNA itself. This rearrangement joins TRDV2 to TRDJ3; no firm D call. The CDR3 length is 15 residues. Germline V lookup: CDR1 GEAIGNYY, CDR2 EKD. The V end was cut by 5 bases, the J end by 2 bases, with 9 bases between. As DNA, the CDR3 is TGTGCCTGTGGCACTGCACCCTGGGACACCCGACAGATGTTTTTC. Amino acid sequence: CACGTAPWDTRQMFF.

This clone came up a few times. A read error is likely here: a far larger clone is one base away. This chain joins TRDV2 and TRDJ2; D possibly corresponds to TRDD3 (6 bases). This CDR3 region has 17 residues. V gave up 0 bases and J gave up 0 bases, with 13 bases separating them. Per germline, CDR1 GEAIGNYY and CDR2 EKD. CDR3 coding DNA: TGTGCCTGTGACACCATCGGGGATGCTGCTTTGACAGCACAACTCTTCTTT. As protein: CACDTIGDAALTAQLFF.

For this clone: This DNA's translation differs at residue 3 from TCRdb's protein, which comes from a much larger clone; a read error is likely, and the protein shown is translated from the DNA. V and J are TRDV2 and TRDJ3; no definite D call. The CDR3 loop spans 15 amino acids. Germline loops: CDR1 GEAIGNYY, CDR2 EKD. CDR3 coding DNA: TGTGCCCGTGACACTGCACCCTGGGACACCCGACAGATGTTTTTC. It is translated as CARDTAPWDTRQMFF.

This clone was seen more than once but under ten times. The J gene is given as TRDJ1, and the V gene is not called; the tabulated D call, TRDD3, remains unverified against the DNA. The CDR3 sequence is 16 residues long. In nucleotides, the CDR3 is TGTGCCGGTGACACGGTGGGGGATAAGAGCACCGATAAACTCATCTTT. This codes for CAGDTVGDKSTDKLIF.

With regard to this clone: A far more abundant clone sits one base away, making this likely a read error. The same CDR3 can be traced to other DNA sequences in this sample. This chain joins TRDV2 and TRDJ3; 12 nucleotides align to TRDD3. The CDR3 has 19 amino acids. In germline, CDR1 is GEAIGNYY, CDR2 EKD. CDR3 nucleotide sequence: TGTGCTTGTGACACCGTACTGGGGGATACAAACTGGGACACCCGACAGATGTTTTTC. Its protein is CACDTVLGDTNWDTRQMFF.

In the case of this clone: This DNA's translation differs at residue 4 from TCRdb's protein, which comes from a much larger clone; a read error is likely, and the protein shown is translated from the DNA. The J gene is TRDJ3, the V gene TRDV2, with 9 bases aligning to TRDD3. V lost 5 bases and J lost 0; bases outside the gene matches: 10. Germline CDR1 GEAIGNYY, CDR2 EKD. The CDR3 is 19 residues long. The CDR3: CACGAVLGDSSWDTRQMFF. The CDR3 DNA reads TGTGCCTGTGGCGCCGTACTGGGGGACAGCTCCTGGGACACCCGACAGATGTTTTTC.

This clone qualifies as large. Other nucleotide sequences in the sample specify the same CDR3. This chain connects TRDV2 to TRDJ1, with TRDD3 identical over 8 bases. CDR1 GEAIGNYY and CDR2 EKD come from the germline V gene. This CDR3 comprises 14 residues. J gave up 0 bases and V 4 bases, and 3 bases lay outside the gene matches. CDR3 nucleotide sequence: TGTGCCTGTGATCTACTGGGGGACACCGATAAACTCATCTTT. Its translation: CACDLLGDTDKLIF.

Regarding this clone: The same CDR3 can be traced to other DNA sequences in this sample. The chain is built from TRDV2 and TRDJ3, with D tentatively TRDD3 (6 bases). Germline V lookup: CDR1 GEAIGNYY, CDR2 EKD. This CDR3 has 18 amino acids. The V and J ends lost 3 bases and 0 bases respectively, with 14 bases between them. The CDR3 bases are TGTGCCTGTGACGGTGCTGGGGCCCTCTCCTGGGACACCCGACAGATGTTTTTC. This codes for CACDGAGALSWDTRQMFF.

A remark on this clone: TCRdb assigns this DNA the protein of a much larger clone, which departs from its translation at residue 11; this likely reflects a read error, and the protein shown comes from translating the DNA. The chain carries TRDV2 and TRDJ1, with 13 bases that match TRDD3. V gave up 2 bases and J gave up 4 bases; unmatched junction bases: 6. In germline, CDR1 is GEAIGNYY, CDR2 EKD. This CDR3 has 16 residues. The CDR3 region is CACDILGDTGNDKLIF. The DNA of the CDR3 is TGTGCCTGTGACATACTGGGGGATACGGGGAACGATAAACTCATCTTT.

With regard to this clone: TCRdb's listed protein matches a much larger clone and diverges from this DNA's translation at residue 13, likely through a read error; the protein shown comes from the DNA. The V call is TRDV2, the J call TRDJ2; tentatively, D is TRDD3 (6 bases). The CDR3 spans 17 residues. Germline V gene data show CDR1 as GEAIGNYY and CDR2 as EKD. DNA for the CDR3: TGTGCCTGTGACACCGTCGGGGATGCTGCTTTGACAGTACAACTCTTCTTT. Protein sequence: CACDTVGDAALTVQLFF.

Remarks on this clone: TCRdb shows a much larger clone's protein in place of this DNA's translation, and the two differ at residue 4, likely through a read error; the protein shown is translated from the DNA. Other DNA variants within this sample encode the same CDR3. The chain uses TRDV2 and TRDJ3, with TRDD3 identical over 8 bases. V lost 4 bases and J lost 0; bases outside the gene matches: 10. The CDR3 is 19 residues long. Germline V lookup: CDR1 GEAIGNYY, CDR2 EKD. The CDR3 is CACETVLGALSWDTRQMFF. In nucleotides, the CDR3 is TGTGCCTGTGAAACCGTACTGGGGGCCCTCTCCTGGGACACCCGACAGATGTTTTTC.